The source of this T cell receptor beta chain is a study of T-cell reconstitution after alpha-beta-depleted transplantation in children. A TCRbeta library incorporating unique molecular identifiers was prepared. From the PCR reads, TCRdb called clonotypes with MiXCR, one entry per CDR3 protein. This sample has around 450,000 distinct CDR3 sequences, with roughly 43% found just once. Germline lookup yields CDR1 MNHEY and CDR2 SVGAGI. CDR3 size: 17 residues. Trimming shortened V by 2 bases and J by 3 bases, and 16 bases separated the two germline ends. General study points: Reportedly, only several hundred clones from non-depleted graft cells drove alpha-beta T-cell counts at about two months. Elevated TCRbeta diversity at day 60 was traced, in some patients, to surviving recipient T cells and thymic progenitors. After one year, T-cell counts and TCRbeta diversity mostly came from new T cells.

This clonotype was found many times. Its antigen is not identified. This chain uses TRBV6-5 with TRBJ2-2; a weak D match, TRBD1 (5 bases). The source was PBMCs, collected before TCRalphabeta/CD19-depleted stem cell transplant. The origin of this receptor is a girl aged 2 to 9 with aplastic anemia, due to receive a stem cell transplant. The CDR3 here is CASSYPIDSLYTGELFF. CDR3 nucleotides: TGTGCCAGCAGTTACCCCATAGACAGCCTTTACACCGGGGAGCTGTTTTTT.